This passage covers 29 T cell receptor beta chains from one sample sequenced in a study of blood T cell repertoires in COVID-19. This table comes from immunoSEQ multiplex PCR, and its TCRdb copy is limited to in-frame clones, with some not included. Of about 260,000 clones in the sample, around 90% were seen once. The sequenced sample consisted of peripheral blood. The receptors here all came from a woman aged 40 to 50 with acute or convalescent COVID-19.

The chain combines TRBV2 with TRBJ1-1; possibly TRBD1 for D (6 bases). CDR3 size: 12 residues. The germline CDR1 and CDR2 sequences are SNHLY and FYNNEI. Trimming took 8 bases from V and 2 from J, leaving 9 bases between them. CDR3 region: CASDRINTEAFF. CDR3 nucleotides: TGTGCCAGCGACAGGATCAACACTGAAGCTTTCTTT.

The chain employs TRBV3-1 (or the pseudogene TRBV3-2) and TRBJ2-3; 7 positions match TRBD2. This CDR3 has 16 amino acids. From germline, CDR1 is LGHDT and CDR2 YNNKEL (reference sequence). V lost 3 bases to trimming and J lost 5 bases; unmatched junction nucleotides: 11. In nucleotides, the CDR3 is TGTGCCAGCAGCCAGGATGGAGCGGGGAGGAGAGATACGCAGTATTTT. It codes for CASSQDGAGRRDTQYF.

The CDR3 region is CSVIRTSGNTDTQYF. The CDR3 bases are TGCAGCGTTATAAGGACTAGCGGAAACACAGATACGCAGTATTTT. The chain links TRBV29-1 to TRBJ2-3, with 10 nucleotides matching TRBD2. CDR3 length equals 15 residues. Unmatched junction bases numbered 7, after V lost 5 bases and J lost 2 bases. Germline CDR1 and CDR2: SQVTM and ANQGSEA.

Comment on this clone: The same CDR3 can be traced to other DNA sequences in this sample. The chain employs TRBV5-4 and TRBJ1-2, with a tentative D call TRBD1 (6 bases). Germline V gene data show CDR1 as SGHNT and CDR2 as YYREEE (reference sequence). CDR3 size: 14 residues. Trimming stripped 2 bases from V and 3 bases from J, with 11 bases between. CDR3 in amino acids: CASSLGGDYYGYTF. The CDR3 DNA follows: TGTGCCAGCAGCTTAGGGGGGGATTACTATGGCTACACCTTC.

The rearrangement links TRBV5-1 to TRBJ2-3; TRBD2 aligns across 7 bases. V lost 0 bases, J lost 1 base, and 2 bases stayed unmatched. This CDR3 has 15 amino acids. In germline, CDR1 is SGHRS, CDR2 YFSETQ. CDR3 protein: CASSLALAGTDTQYF. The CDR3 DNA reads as TGCGCCAGCAGCTTGGCCCTAGCGGGCACAGATACGCAGTATTTT.

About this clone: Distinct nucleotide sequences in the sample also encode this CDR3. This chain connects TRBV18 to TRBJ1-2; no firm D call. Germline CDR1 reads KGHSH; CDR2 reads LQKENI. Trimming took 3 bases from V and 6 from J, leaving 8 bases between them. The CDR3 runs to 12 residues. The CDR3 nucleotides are TGTGCCAGCTCACCGCGGAGGGATGGCTACACCTTC. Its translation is CASSPRRDGYTF.

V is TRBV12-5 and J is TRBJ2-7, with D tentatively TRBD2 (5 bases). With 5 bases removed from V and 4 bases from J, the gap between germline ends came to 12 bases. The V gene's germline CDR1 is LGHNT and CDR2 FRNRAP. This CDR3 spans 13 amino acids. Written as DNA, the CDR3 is TGTGCTAGTGGTCTGTCCCGGGGTTACGAGCAGTACGTC. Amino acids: CASGLSRGYEQYV.

CDR3 in amino acids: CASSTLRLGGEKLFF. DNA for the CDR3: TGTGCCAGCAGCACCCTGAGGCTCGGGGGTGAAAAACTGTTTTTT. V usage is TRBV7-3 and J usage is TRBJ1-4; possible D gene TRBD1, 5 bases. Between the trimmed V and J ends, which lost 5 bases and 7 bases, there was a span of 17 bases. CDR1 is SGHTA, CDR2 FQGTGA, per germline. This CDR3 has 15 residues.

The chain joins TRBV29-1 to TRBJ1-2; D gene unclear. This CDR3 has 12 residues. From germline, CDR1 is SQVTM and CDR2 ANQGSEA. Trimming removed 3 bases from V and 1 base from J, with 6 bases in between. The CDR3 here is CSVEYSNYGYTF. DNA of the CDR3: TGCAGCGTTGAGTACAGTAACTATGGCTACACCTTC.

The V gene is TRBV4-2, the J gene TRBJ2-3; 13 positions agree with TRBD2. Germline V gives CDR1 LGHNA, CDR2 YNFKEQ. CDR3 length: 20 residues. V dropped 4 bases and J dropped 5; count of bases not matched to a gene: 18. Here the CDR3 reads CASSPKTSGGAGWVLDTQYF. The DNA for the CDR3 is TGTGCCAGCAGCCCGAAAACTAGCGGGGGGGCCGGATGGGTGTTAGATACGCAGTATTTT.

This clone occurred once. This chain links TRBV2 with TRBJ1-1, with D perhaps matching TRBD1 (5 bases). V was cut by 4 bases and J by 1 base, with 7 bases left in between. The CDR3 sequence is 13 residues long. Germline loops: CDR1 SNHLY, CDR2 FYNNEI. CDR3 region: CASSADRNTEAFF. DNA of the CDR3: TGTGCCAGCAGTGCTGACAGGAACACTGAAGCTTTCTTT.

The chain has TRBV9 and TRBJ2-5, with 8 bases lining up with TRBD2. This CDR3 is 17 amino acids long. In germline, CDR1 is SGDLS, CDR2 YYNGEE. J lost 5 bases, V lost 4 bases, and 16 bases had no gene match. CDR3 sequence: CASSPGRTSGGRETQYF. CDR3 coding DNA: TGTGCCAGCAGCCCCGGAAGGACAAGCGGGGGAAGGGAGACCCAGTACTTC.

CDR3 amino acids: CASSQVTLGGYTF. In nucleotides, the CDR3 is TGCGCCAGCAGCCAAGTTACCCTCGGTGGCTACACCTTC. The chain is built from TRBV4-1 and TRBJ1-2; D is undetermined. The CDR3 is 13 amino acids. Trimming pared 1 base from V and 7 bases from J, leaving 10 bases between. Per the germline V gene, CDR1 is MGHRA and CDR2 is YSYEKL.

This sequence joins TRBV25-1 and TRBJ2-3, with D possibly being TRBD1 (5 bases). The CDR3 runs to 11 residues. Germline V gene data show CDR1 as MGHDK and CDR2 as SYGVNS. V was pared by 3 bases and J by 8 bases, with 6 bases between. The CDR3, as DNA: TGTGCCAGCAGTGATCAGGGTACGCAGTATTTT. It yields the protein CASSDQGTQYF. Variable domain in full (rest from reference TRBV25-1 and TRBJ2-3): EADIYQTPRYLVIGTGKKITLECSQTMGHDKMYWYQQDPGMELHLIHYSYGVNSTEKGDLSSESTVSRIRTEHFPLTLESARPSHTSQYLCASSDQGTQYFGPGTRLTVL.

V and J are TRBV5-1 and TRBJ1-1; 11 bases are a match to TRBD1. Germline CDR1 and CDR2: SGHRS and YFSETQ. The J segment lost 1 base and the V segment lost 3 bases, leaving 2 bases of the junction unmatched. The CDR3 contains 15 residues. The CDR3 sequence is CASSWGQGENTEAFF. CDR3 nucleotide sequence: TGCGCCAGCAGCTGGGGACAGGGGGAGAACACTGAAGCTTTCTTT.

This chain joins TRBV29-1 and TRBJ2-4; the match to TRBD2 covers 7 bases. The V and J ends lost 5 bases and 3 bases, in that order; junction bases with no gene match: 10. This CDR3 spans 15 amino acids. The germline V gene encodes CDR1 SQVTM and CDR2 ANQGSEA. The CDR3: CSVPSPGLSKNIQYF. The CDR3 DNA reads TGCAGCGTTCCTAGTCCGGGACTAAGCAAAAACATTCAGTACTTC.

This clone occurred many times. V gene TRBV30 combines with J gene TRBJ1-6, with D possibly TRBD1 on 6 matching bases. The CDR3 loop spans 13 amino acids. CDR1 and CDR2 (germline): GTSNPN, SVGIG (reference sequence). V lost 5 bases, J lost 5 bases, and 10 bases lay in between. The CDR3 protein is CAWSGADNSPLHF. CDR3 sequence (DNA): TGTGCCTGGTCAGGGGCAGATAATTCACCCCTCCACTTT.

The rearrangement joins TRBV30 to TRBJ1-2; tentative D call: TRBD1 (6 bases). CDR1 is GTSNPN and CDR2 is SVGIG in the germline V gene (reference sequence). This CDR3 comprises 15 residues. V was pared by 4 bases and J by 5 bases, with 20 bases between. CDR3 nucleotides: TGTGCCTGGACCCCCGGGGGCGGGGGTGGGTATGGCTACACCTTC. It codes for CAWTPGGGGGYGYTF. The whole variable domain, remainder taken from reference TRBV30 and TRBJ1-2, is SQTIHQWPATLVQPVGSPLSLECTVEGTSNPNLYWYRQAAGRGLQLLFYSVGIGQISSEVPQNLSASRPQDRQFILSSKKLLLSDSGFYLCAWTPGGGGGYGYTFGSGTRLTVV.

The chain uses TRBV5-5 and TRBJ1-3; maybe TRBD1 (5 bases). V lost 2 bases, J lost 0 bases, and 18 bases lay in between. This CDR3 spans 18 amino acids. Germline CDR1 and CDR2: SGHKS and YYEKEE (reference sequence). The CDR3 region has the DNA TGTGCCAGCAGCTTACAGGACATCGGCCGCTTCTCTGGAAACACCATATATTTT. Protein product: CASSLQDIGRFSGNTIYF.

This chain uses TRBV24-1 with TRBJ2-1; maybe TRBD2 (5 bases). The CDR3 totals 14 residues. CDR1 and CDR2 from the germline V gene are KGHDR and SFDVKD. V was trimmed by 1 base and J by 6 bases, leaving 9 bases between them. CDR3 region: CATSDFRAANEQFF. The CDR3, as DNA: TGTGCCACCAGTGATTTTAGAGCGGCCAATGAGCAGTTCTTC.

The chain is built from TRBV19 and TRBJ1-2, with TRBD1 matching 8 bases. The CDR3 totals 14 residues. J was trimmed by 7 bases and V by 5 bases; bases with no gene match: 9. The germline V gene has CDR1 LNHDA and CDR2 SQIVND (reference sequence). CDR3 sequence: CASSPPGTGRGYTF. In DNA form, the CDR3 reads TGTGCCAGTAGTCCCCCCGGGACAGGACGTGGCTACACCTTC.

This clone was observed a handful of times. The CDR3 nucleotides are TGTGCCATCATGCGGGGGGGCAACAGAGATACGCAGTATTTT. Its translation is CAIMRGGNRDTQYF. The chain combines TRBV10-3 with TRBJ2-3; 9 bases map to TRBD2. J was trimmed by 5 bases and V by 7 bases; bases with no gene match: 7. This CDR3 is built from 14 residues. Per germline, CDR1 ENHRY and CDR2 SYGVKD.

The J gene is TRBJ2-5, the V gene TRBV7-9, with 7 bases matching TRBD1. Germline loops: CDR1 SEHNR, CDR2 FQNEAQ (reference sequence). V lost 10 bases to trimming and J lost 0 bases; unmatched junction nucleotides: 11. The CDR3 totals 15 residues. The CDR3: CATKFGDSYQETQYF. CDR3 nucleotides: TGTGCCACCAAGTTCGGGGACAGTTACCAAGAGACCCAGTACTTC.

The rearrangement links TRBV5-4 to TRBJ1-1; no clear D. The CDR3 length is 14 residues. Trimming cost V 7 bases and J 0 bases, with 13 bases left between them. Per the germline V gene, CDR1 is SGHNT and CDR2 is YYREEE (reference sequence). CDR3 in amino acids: CASGREPMNTEAFF. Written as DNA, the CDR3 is TGTGCCAGCGGCCGGGAGCCTATGAACACTGAAGCTTTCTTT. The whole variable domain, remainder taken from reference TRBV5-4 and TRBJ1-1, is ETGVTQSPTHLIKTRGQQVTLRCSSQSGHNTVSWYQQALGQGPQFIFQYYREEENGRGNFPPRFSGLQFPNYSSELNVNALELDDSALYLCASGREPMNTEAFFGQGTRLTVV.

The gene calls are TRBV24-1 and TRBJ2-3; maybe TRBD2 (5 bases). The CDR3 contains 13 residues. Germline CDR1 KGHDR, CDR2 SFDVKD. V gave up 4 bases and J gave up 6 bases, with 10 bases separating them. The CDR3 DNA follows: TGTGCCACCAGTGAAGCCGGGGATGATACGCAGTATTTT. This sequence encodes CATSEAGDDTQYF.

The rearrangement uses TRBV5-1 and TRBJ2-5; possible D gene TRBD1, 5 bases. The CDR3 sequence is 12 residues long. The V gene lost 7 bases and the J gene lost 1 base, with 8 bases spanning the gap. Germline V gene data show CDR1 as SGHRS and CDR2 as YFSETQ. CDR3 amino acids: CASRQPQETQYF. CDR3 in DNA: TGCGCCAGCCGACAGCCCCAAGAGACCCAGTACTTC.

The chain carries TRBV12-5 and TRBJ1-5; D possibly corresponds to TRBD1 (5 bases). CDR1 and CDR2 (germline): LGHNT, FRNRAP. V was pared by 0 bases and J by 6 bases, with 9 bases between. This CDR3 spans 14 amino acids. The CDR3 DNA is TGTGCTAGTGGTTTGGTAGGAGGGACTCAGCCCCAGCATTTT. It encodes CASGLVGGTQPQHF.

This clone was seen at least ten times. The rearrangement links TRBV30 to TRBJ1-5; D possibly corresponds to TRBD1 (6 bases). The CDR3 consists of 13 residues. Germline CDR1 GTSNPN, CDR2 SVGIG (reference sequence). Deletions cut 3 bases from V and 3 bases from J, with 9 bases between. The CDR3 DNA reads TGTGCCTGGAGGGACAGCTTCAATCAGCCCCAGCATTTT. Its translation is CAWRDSFNQPQHF. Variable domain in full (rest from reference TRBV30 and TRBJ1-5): SQTIHQWPATLVQPVGSPLSLECTVEGTSNPNLYWYRQAAGRGLQLLFYSVGIGQISSEVPQNLSASRPQDRQFILSSKKLLLSDSGFYLCAWRDSFNQPQHFGDGTRLSIL.

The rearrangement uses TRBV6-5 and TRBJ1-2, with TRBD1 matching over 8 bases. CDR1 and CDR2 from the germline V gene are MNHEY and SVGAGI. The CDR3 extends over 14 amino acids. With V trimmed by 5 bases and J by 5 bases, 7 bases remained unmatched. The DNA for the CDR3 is TGTGCCAGCAGTCCGGGGACAGGACGATATGGCTACACCTTC. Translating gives CASSPGTGRYGYTF.